This T cell receptor beta chain comes out of a study of early stage breast cancer tumors. With V trimmed by 5 bases and J by 0 bases, 10 bases remained unmatched. Germline V CDR1 and CDR2: SGHAT, FQNNGV. CDR3 size: 18 residues. This clone was observed once. The protocol was immunoSEQ multiplex PCR, while the TCRdb copy is restricted to in-frame clones and leaves out a portion. The sample lists some 9,700 clones, 78% occurring once. The sequencing sample was made of normal breast tissue next to the tumor. The chain couples TRBV11-2 to TRBJ2-6, with TRBD2 matching 7 bases. The sequence derives from a person in their 40s with breast cancer. The DNA for the CDR3 is TGTGCCAGCAGCGCCAGACTAGCTGGACACTCTGGGGCCAACGTCCTGACTTTC. Amino acids: CASSARLAGHSGANVLTF. Full variable domain (missing parts from reference TRBV11-2 and TRBJ2-6): EAGVAQSPRYKIIEKRQSVAFWCNPISGHATLYWYQQILGQGPKLLIQFQNNGVVDDSQLPKDRFSAERLKGVDSTLKIQPAKLEDSAVYLCASSARLAGHSGANVLTFGAGSRLTVL.